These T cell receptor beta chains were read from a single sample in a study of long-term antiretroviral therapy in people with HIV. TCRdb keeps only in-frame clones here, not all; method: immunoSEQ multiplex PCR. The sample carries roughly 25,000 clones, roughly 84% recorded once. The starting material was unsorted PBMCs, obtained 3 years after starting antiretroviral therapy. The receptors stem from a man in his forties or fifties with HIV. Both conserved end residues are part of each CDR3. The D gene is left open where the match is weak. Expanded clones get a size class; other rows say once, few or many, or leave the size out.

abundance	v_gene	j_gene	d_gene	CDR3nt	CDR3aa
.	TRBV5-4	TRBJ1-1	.	TGTGCCAGCAGCTTGGAGGACGCCCATGACACTGAAGCTTTCTTT	CASSLEDAHDTEAFF
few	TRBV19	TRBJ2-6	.	TGTGCCAGTAGTATCCCCGGGATCGGGGCCAACGTCCTGACTTTC	CASSIPGIGANVLTF
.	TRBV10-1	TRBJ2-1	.	TGCGCCAGCAGTGAGTCGTCGCGGGCGATCTACAATGAGCAGTTCTTC	CASSESSRAIYNEQFF
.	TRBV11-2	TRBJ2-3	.	TGTGCCAGCAGGGGTGGCCCTGTGTTCCCGGATACGCAGTATTTT	CASRGGPVFPDTQYF
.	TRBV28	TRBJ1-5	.	TGTGCCAGCAGTCCCCAAGGCCGTCAGCCCCAGCATTTT	CASSPQGRQPQHF
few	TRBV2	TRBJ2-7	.	TGTGCCACCGTCCGTTCCCGCGCGACCTACGAGCAGTACTTC	CATVRSRATYEQYF
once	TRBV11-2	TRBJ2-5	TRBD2	TGTGCCAGCAGCTTAGAAGCGGGAGGTCACCAAGAGACCCAGTACTTC	CASSLEAGGHQETQYF
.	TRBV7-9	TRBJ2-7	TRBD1	TGTGCCAGCAGCCCCCCAATCGGACAGGGAGCCTACTCCATTAAGCAGTACTTC	CASSPPIGQGAYSIKQYF
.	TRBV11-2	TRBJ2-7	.	TGTGCCAGCAGCGTAGACAGGCGCCGTGAGTACGAGCAGTACTTC	CASSVDRRREYEQYF
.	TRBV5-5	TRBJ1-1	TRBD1	TGTGCCAGCAGCTTTTATGGACAGGGCAGGCCTGAAGCTTTCTTT	CASSFYGQGRPEAFF
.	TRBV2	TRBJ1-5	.	TGTGCCAGCAGCCTATTGACCTCAAGGAATCAGCCCCAGCATTTT	CASSLLTSRNQPQHF
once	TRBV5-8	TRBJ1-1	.	TGTGCCAGCAGCTTGGTAGGGAACCCTGAAGCTTTCTTT	CASSLVGNPEAFF
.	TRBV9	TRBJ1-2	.	TGTGCCAGCAGGAAGAACTATGGCTACACCTTC	CASRKNYGYTF
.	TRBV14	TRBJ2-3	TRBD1	TGTGCCAGCAGCCAAGATATAGGGGGCGCTTTGTATACGCAGTATTTT	CASSQDIGGALYTQYF
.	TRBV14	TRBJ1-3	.	TGTGCCAGCAGCCAAGACAATATCAGGGAGGGAAACACCATATATTTT	CASSQDNIREGNTIYF
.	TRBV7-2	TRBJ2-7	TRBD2	TGTGCCAGCAGCACAGGACTAGCGGGAGCCTACGAGCAGTACTTC	CASSTGLAGAYEQYF
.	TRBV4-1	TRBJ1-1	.	TGCGCCAGCAGCCAAGTTTTGAACACTGAAGCTTTCTTT	CASSQVLNTEAFF
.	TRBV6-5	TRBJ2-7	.	TGTGCCAGCAGCTGGGGGCGAGGCTACGAGCAGTACTTC	CASSWGRGYEQYF
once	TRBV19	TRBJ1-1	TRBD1	TGTGCCAGTAGACGGGACAGGAGCAACACTGAAGCTTTCTTT	CASRRDRSNTEAFF
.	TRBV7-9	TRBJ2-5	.	TGTGCCAGCAGCTTTTCCGCAGAGACCCAGTACTTC	CASSFSAETQYF
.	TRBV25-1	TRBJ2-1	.	TGTGCCAGCAGTGAACGCCGGTACAATGAGCAGTTCTTC	CASSERRYNEQFF
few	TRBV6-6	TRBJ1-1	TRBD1	TGTGCCAGCGCCCAGACAGGGCTGAACACTGAAGCTTTCTTT	CASAQTGLNTEAFF
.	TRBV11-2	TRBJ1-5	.	TGTGCCAGCAGCCAGGGCCTGGCTGACAATCAGCCCCAGCATTTT	CASSQGLADNQPQHF
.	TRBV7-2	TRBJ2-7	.	TGTGCCAGCAGCTTAGGAGGGACGGTTTCCTACGAGCAGTACTTC	CASSLGGTVSYEQYF
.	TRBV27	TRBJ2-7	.	TGTGCCAGCAGTTTACAGGGAGACTCCGAGCAGTACTTC	CASSLQGDSEQYF
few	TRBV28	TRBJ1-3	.	TGTGCCAGCAGTTTCACAGGAAAAGGAAACACCATATATTTT	CASSFTGKGNTIYF
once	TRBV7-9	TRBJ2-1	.	TGTGCCAGCAGTTCCGGGTGGGAGCAGTTCTTC	CASSSGWEQFF
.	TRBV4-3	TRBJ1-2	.	TGCGCCAGCAGCCAAGATGTCTCCAGGGCCCGCAACTATGGCTACACCTTC	CASSQDVSRARNYGYTF
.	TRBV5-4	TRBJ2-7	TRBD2	TGTGCCAGCAGCTCTGGTTTAGCGGGATTAGAAGAGCAGTACTTC	CASSSGLAGLEEQYF
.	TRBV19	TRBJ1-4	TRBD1	TGTGCCAGTAGTACAGGGGGCGATAATGAAAAACTGTTTTTT	CASSTGGDNEKLFF
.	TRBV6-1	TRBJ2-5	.	TGTGCCAGCAGTGATACAGGGTTGTGGACCCAGTACTTC	CASSDTGLWTQYF
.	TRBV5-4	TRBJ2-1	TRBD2	TGTGCCAGCAGCTTGGCTAGCGGGAGGTCCTACAATGAGCAGTTCTTC	CASSLASGRSYNEQFF
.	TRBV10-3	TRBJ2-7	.	TGTGCCATCAGTGGGACATTGGGTGGGCAAAGGCCCTACGAGCAGTACTTC	CAISGTLGGQRPYEQYF
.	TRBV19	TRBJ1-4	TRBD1	TGTGCCAGTAGTATAGATCGGGATTACAGGGGTGGCCAAAAACTGTTTTTT	CASSIDRDYRGGQKLFF
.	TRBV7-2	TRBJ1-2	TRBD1	TGTGCCAGCAGCTTAGAACAGGGGGCGCCTGGCTACACCTTC	CASSLEQGAPGYTF
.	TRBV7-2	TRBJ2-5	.	TGTGCCAGCAGCTTAGACCGGGAGCGGGCGGAGACCCAGTACTTC	CASSLDRERAETQYF
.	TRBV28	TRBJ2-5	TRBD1	TGTGCCAGCAGCTTCTCCGACAGGGAGTATGAAGAGACCCAGTACTTC	CASSFSDREYEETQYF
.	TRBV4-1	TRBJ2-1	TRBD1	TGCGCCAGCAGACTTGACAGGGACTACAATGAGCAGTTCTTC	CASRLDRDYNEQFF
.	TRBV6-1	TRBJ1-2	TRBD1	TGTGCCAGCGGCATAGTAGACAGGGCGGTCTACACCTTC	CASGIVDRAVYTF
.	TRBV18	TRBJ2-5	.	TGTGCCAGCTCACCACAACGACAGCTCCAAGAGACCCAGTACTTC	CASSPQRQLQETQYF
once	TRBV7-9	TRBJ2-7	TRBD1	TGTGCCAGCAGCATCGGACAGGGAGTTCACGAGCAGTACTTC	CASSIGQGVHEQYF
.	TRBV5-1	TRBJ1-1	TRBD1	TGCGCCAGCAGCCCCGCGGCGGACAGGGCCCGGCTACCTGAAGCTTTCTTT	CASSPAADRARLPEAFF
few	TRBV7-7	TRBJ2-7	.	TGTGCTAGCAGCTTAGAGGGGAAATTCCTCAAGATATACGAGCAGTACTTC	CASSLEGKFLKIYEQYF
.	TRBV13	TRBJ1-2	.	TGTGCCAGCAGCTTAGGCCGACAGGCCCTCTATGGCTACACCTTC	CASSLGRQALYGYTF
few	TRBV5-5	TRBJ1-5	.	TGTGCCAGCAGCTTGACAGCCAATCAGCCCCAGCATTTT	CASSLTANQPQHF
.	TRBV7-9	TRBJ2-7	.	TGTGCCAGCAGCTTAGAGGGCAGTTCCTACGAGCAGTACTTC	CASSLEGSSYEQYF
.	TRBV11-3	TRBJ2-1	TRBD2	TGTGCCAGCGTGGCTAGCGGGAGTACTGAGCAGTTCTTC	CASVASGSTEQFF
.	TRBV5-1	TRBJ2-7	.	TGCGCCAGCCAGGGTGGGACAACCTACGAGCAGTACTTC	CASQGGTTYEQYF
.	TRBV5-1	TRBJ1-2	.	TGCGCCAGCAGCCCGTGGGGTCAGTCGACACTCTATGGCTACACCTTC	CASSPWGQSTLYGYTF
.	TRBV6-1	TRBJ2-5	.	TGTGCCAGCACGAACTTTGGAAAGACCCAGTACTTC	CASTNFGKTQYF
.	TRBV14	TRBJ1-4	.	TGTGCCAGCAGCCCCCGCGGACAGTTGGGGACTAATGAAAAACTGTTTTTT	CASSPRGQLGTNEKLFF